Listed below are T cell receptor beta chains from one sample, sequenced in a study of CD8 T cells in ankylosing spondylitis. TCRdb independently ran MiXCR on the 5' RACE reads; one entry per CDR3 protein. The data contain a few hundred thousand distinct CDR3 sequences, about 10% of them singletons. The sequencing input was blood, either unsorted or a sorted T cell fraction (not recorded which). The receptors were gathered from a male donor with ankylosing spondylitis or in good health (not recorded which). Each CDR3 is given with its conserved first and last residue. A D gene is named only where the DNA matches it firmly. Rows give clone size only sometimes, using once, few, many, or a class for an expanded clone.

abundance,d_gene,v_gene,j_gene,CDR3nt,CDR3aa
few,-,TRBV7-9,TRBJ1-2,TGTGCCAGCAGCTATCCCGGGCCCCGCTGGGGCTACACCTTC,CASSYPGPRWGYTF
many,-,TRBV9,TRBJ2-3,TGTGCCAGCAGCGTGGACAGTAGCACAGATACGCAGTATTTT,CASSVDSSTDTQYF
many,-,TRBV12-3/TRBV12-4,TRBJ2-1,TGTGCCAGCAGTCTCCCCCCGGATAGGGGATCTTATGCAAGTGAGCAGTTCTTC,CASSLPPDRGSYASEQFF
few,TRBD1,TRBV10-3,TRBJ2-1,TGTGCCATCAGTGAGTTGGGGACAGGGGGCAATGAGCAGTTCTTC,CAISELGTGGNEQFF
few,-,TRBV10-3,TRBJ1-3,TGTGCCATCAGTCCCGGACAGACCTCTGGAAACACCATATATTTT,CAISPGQTSGNTIYF
-,TRBD1,TRBV5-5,TRBJ2-5,TGTGCCAGCAGCTTGTGGACAGGGCTGGAGACCCAGTACTTC,CASSLWTGLETQYF
-,-,TRBV11-1,TRBJ2-2,TGTGCCAGCAGCTACCACACCGGGGAGCTGTTTTTT,CASSYHTGELFF
many,-,TRBV6-1,TRBJ1-4,TGTGCCAGCAGTGTTTACAGTAATTATAATGAAAAACTGTTTTTT,CASSVYSNYNEKLFF
few,-,TRBV9,TRBJ2-7,TGTGCCAGCAGCGTAGGGAATAGGGCGGGGGAGCAGTACTTC,CASSVGNRAGEQYF
many,TRBD1,TRBV5-1,TRBJ1-1,TGCGCCAGCAGCTGGACAGGAGAAGGCACTGAAGCTTTCTTT,CASSWTGEGTEAFF
-,-,TRBV6-4,TRBJ2-7,TGTGCCACCTCCCGGACACGAATGACCTACGAGCAGTACTTC,CATSRTRMTYEQYF
many,-,TRBV5-1,TRBJ2-5,TGCGCCAGCAGTATAGCAGTAGGGAACCAAGAGACCCAGTACTTC,CASSIAVGNQETQYF
few,-,TRBV5-1,TRBJ2-7,TGCGCCAGCAGCTTAGGGACGTTAACCTACGAGCAGTACTTC,CASSLGTLTYEQYF
many,TRBD1,TRBV6-1,TRBJ1-5,TGTGCCAGCAGAATCGAGGGGGCACGGAATCAGCCCCAGCATTTT,CASRIEGARNQPQHF
many,-,TRBV12-3/TRBV12-4,TRBJ1-1,TGTGCCAGCACTTGGGGGGGTTCTAACACTGAAGCTTTCTTT,CASTWGGSNTEAFF
many,TRBD1,TRBV2,TRBJ2-7,TGTGCCAGCCTTACACGGGACAGGAATTACGAGCAGTACTTC,CASLTRDRNYEQYF
-,-,TRBV2,TRBJ1-2,TGTGCCAGCAGTGATAGCACAAATAGGGGCTACACCTTC,CASSDSTNRGYTF
many,TRBD1,TRBV15,TRBJ2-7,TGTGCCACCAGCCCGCGGACAGGGGGCCTATACGAGCAGTACTTC,CATSPRTGGLYEQYF
many,-,TRBV12-3/TRBV12-4,TRBJ1-5,TGTGCCAGCAGCATGGGCCAATACAATCAGCCCCAGCATTTT,CASSMGQYNQPQHF
-,-,TRBV5-6,TRBJ2-1,TGTGCCTCGACCCCAGGGGGGAATGAGCAGTTCTTC,CASTPGGNEQFF
many,TRBD1,TRBV6-1,TRBJ1-1,TGTGCCAGCACCTCCGGACAGGGGGCCACTGAAGCTTTCTTT,CASTSGQGATEAFF
many,-,TRBV3-1,TRBJ1-5,TGTGCCAGCAGCCAAGATCCAGGGAGCAATCAGCCCCAGCATTTT,CASSQDPGSNQPQHF
many,-,TRBV5-1,TRBJ1-5,TGCGCCAGCAGTTGGGGAGACGGCAAGAATCAGCCCCAGCATTTT,CASSWGDGKNQPQHF
-,-,TRBV7-3,TRBJ2-3,TGTGCCAGCAGCTTAGAAGCGGAACCTAGCACAGATACGCAGTATTTT,CASSLEAEPSTDTQYF
many,-,TRBV12-3/TRBV12-4,TRBJ2-7,TGTGCCAGCAGCTCCCCTTTGCACGAGCAGTACTTC,CASSSPLHEQYF
medium-sized,-,TRBV20-1,TRBJ1-1,TGCAGTGCTATCCGCGGGGGGCGGTCTGAAGCTTTCTTT,CSAIRGGRSEAFF
-,TRBD1,TRBV7-2,TRBJ2-7,TGTACCAGCAGTTTCCGGACAGGGAAGCACGAGCAGTACTTC,CTSSFRTGKHEQYF
few,-,TRBV30,TRBJ2-6,TGTGCCGGGACACCTGGGAGCTCTGGGGCCAACGTCCTGACTTTC,CAGTPGSSGANVLTF
-,-,TRBV12-5,TRBJ1-3,TGTGCTAGTGGTTTGGTCTATGGTACTGGAAACACCATATATTTT,CASGLVYGTGNTIYF
many,-,TRBV29-1,TRBJ2-2,TGCAGCGTCCCCTCGGGACCTGTTGGCACCGGGGAGCTGTTTTTT,CSVPSGPVGTGELFF
many,-,TRBV7-9,TRBJ1-1,TGTGCCAGCGGACCGGGGCTGAACACTGAAGCTTTCTTT,CASGPGLNTEAFF
few,-,TRBV5-1,TRBJ2-5,TGCGCCAGCAGCTTGGATTCATATGAGGAGACCCAGTACTTC,CASSLDSYEETQYF
many,TRBD2,TRBV6-5,TRBJ2-7,TGTGCCAGCAGTTCTGCCGGGACTAGCGGTAACGAGCAGTACTTC,CASSSAGTSGNEQYF
many,-,TRBV20-1,TRBJ2-1,TGCAGTGCCCCACTGGGCCCTAGTTATGAGCAGTTCTTC,CSAPLGPSYEQFF
many,TRBD1,TRBV5-1,TRBJ2-5,TGCGCCAGCACCCCGGGGACAGGCCTTTGGCAAGAGACCCAGTACTTC,CASTPGTGLWQETQYF
many,TRBD2,TRBV5-1,TRBJ2-7,TGCGCCAGCAGCTCAAGCGGGGGCTCCTACGAGCAGTACTTC,CASSSSGGSYEQYF
medium-sized,-,TRBV20-1,TRBJ1-4,TGCAGTGCTGAGGGGCAGGAAAATGAAAAACTGTTTTTT,CSAEGQENEKLFF
many,-,TRBV4-2,TRBJ1-5,TGTGCCAGCAGCCATCCATCACTCGACAGTAGCAATCAGCCCCAGCATTTT,CASSHPSLDSSNQPQHF
-,-,TRBV5-6,TRBJ2-3,TGTGCCAGCAGCTTGGTTCTAGCGAATGCTGATACGCAGTATTTT,CASSLVLANADTQYF
few,TRBD2,TRBV20-1,TRBJ2-5,TGCACTGCTTGGCTAGGCGGGGGTGCCCAAGAGACCCAGTACTTC,CTAWLGGGAQETQYF
many,-,TRBV29-1,TRBJ2-7,TGCAGCGTCGGTGCGACAGGTTTCCCCTACGAGCAGTACTTC,CSVGATGFPYEQYF
many,TRBD1,TRBV7-8,TRBJ2-3,TGTGCCAGCAGCTTAGGCCCAGGGGGTAGCACAGATACGCAGTATTTT,CASSLGPGGSTDTQYF